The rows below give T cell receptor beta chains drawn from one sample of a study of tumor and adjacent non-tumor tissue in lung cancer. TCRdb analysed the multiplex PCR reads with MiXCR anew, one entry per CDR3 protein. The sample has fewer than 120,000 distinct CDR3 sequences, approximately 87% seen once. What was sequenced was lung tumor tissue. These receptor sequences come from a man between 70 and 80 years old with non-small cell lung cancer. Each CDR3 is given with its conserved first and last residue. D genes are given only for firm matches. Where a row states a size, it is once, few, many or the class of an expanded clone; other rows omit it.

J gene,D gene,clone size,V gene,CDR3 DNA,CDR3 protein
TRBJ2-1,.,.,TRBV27,TGTGCCAGCAGTTTATTCCCCCAATCCCGGGATAGTGAGCAGTTCTTC,CASSLFPQSRDSEQFF
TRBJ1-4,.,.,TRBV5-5,TGTGCCAGCAACCCCAGGACAGCCTCTAATGAAAAATTGTTTTTC,CASNPRTASNEKLFF
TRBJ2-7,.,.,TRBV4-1,TGCGCCAGCAGCCAAGATAGGGGGGGGATGGGACCTTACGAAGAGTACTTC,CASSQDRGGMGPYEEYF
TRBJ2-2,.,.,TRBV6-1,TGTGCCATCAGGGAGGAGGGACCGTTTACATACACAGGGGAGCTGTTTTTT,CAIREEGPFTYTGELFF
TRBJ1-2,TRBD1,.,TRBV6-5,TGTGCAAGCAGTTACTCGAATATGGACAGGTCCGAGAATAGCTACACCTTC,CASSYSNMDRSENSYTF
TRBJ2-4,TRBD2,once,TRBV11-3,TGTGCCAGCATCCCGGGAGGGGATAGCAAAAACATTCAATACTTC,CASIPGGDSKNIQYF
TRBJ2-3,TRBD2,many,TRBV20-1,TGCAGTGCTACCAGCGGGAGGGCCTCCGCAGATACGCAGTATTTT,CSATSGRASADTQYF
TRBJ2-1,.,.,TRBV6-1,TGTGCCAGTACCCTAAGGGGGGGCACCGGGTCCAATGAGCGGTTCTTT,CASTLRGGTGSNERFF
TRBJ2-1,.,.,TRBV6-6,TGTGGCAGCAGCCCACTGGGTTCGGCCTCCTACAACGAGCAGTTCTTC,CGSSPLGSASYNEQFF
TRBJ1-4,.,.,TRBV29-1,TGCAGTGTCTACGGCATTCCCCATGAAAAACTGTTTTTT,CSVYGIPHEKLFF
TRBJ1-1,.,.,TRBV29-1,TGCAGCGTTGATTGGCCAAGCGGCTGGAACACTGAAGCTTTCTTT,CSVDWPSGWNTEAFF
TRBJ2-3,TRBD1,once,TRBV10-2,TGCGCCAGGAAAACCGACAGGGGAGGTAGCAATGAACCCCAGTATTTT,CARKTDRGGSNEPQYF
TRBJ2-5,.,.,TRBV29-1,TGCAGCGTGGCCGATAGGTTCCAAGAAGGCCAGTACTTC,CSVADRFQEGQYF
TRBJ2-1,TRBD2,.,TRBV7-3,TGTGCCAGCTCTCCCCCGGGGGGGCCGGCAAACTACAATGAGCAGTTCTTC,CASSPPGGPANYNEQFF
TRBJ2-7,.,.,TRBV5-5,TGTGCCAGCAGTTTGGCCTATGGGGCGTTCAGTCTTGGCGAGCAGTACTTC,CASSLAYGAFSLGEQYF
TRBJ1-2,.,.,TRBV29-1,TGCAGTGTTGTCCCCTATCTATCCTCGGGAGAAGATGTCTACTCCTTC,CSVVPYLSSGEDVYSF
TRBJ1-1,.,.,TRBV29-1,TGCAGCGTACGGGGCCAGGACCTCGAAGCTTTCTTT,CSVRGQDLEAFF
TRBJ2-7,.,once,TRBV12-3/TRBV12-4,TGTGCCAGCAGTTTAGGGCGGGCTTTGCCCGAGCAGTACTTC,CASSLGRALPEQYF
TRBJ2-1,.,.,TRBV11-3,TGTGCCAGTAGCTTAGGCCTCTTAACGGGAGATAGAAATGAGCAGTTCTTC,CASSLGLLTGDRNEQFF
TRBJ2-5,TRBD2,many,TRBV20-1,TGCAGTGCTTCATGGACTAGCGGAGAGACCCAGTACTTC,CSASWTSGETQYF
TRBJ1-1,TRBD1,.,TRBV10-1,TGCGCCAGCAGTGAGTTGAGGGGACAGGGGCACTCTGAAGCTTTCTTT,CASSELRGQGHSEAFF
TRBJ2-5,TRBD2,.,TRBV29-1,TGCAGCGTGAATGGACTAGCGGGGGGTAAGGAGACCCAGTGCTTC,CSVNGLAGGKETQCF
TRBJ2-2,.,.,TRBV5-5,TGTGCCAGCAACTTTGACTCTCCCGGGGAGCTGTTCTTT,CASNFDSPGELFF
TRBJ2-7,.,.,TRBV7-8,TGTGCCAGCAGCTTAGAGTACGAGCAGTATTTC,CASSLEYEQYF
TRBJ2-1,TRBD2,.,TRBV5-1,TGCGCCAGTAGCGTAAGACCCGGGACTAGTAGTGATGAGCAGTTCTTC,CASSVRPGTSSDEQFF
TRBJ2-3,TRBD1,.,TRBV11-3,TGTGCCAGCAGCTTAGTGGGGACAGGGAACACAGATACGCAGTATTTT,CASSLVGTGNTDTQYF
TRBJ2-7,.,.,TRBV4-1,TGCACCAGCAGCCAAGATAGGGGGGAGATGGGACCTTACGAGCAGTACTTC,CTSSQDRGEMGPYEQYF
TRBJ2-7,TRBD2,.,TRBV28,TGTGCCAGCAGCCCTCCTCTGGCGTGGGGGGGGGGAATAGAGCAGTACTTC,CASSPPLAWGGGIEQYF
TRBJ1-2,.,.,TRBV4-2,TGTGCCAGCAGCCAAGATCGGGCAGGGGTGCATGGCTACACCTTT,CASSQDRAGVHGYTF
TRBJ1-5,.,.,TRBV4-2,TGTGCCAGCAGTCTTCAAGGGAAAGGGGATCAACCCCAGCATTTT,CASSLQGKGDQPQHF
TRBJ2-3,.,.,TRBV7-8,TGTGTCAGCAGCTTAAGGGGCAATCAGCCCCAGTATTTT,CVSSLRGNQPQYF
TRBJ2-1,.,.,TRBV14,TGTACTAGCAGCATCCTGGGCCCTTACAATGAGCAGTTCTTC,CTSSILGPYNEQFF
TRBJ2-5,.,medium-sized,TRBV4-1,TGCGCCAGCAGCTCGGGACTCCCGGTGGATCCACAAGAGACCCAGTACTTC,CASSSGLPVDPQETQYF
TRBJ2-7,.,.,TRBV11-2,TGTGCCAGCAGCCGATGGACCGAGCGCGAGAAGTATTTC,CASSRWTEREKYF
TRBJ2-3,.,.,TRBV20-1,TGCAATGCTCCGCGTCGGTGCGGGGGCTTGACAGATACGCAGTATTTT,CNAPRRCGGLTDTQYF
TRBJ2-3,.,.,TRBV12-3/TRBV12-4,TGTGCCAGCAGTTTTGCCAGGGGTTTCACAGATACGCGATATTTT,CASSFARGFTDTRYF
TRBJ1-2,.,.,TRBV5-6,TGTGCCAGCAGCATTTTATACGGGGGGCGGAAAGATGGCTACACCTTC,CASSILYGGRKDGYTF
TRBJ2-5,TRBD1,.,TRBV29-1,TGCAGGGTTGGGGCAGGGGGAGAGATCCAGTACTTC,CRVGAGGEIQYF
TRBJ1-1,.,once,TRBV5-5,TGTGCCAGCAGCTTGGAGCTTAACACTGAAGCTTCCTTT,CASSLELNTEASF
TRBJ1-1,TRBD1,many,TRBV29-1,TGCAGCGTTGGGACAGGGGGAGTAAGTATGAACACTGAAGCTTTCTTT,CSVGTGGVSMNTEAFF
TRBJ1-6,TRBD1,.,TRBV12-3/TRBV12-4,TGTGCCAGTACCTCCGAGACAGGGGGCTATAAATCACCCCTCCACTTT,CASTSETGGYKSPLHF
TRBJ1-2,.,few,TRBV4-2,TGTGTCAGCAGCCTAGAGATCGGAGTCGTGGGACACTTTTATGGCTACACCTTC,CVSSLEIGVVGHFYGYTF
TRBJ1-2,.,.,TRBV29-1,TGCAGCGTTTACGGACGGGGGTTTGGCTACACCTTC,CSVYGRGFGYTF
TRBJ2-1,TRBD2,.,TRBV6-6,TGTGTCAGCAGTTATCGACTAGCGGGAGGGCCAGGTGAGCAGTCCTTC,CVSSYRLAGGPGEQSF
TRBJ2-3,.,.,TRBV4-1,TGCGCCAGAAGCCAAGGGTTGGACAATACGCAGTATTTT,CARSQGLDNTQYF
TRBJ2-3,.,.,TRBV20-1,TGCAGTGGTAGAAACCGACAAGCGGAAAGCACAGATATGCAGTATTTT,CSGRNRQAESTDMQYF